The T cell receptor (beta chain) described here comes from a study of T cell repertoires in cytomegalovirus infection. Each CDR3 protein is one row after TCRdb ran MiXCR on the reads. Of 550,000 to 700,000 distinct CDR3 sequences in the sample, approximately 40% are singletons; the top ten hold about 46%. Germline assignment: CDR1 MNHEY and CDR2 SMNVEV (reference sequence). The V end lost 4 bases, the J end lost 3 bases, and 7 bases lay between the germline ends. The CDR3 has 13 amino acids. This clonotype was observed a handful of times. The antigen is not known. Sequencing used cultured PBMCs, obtained from culture after CMV antigen stimulation. The source of this sequence is a human donor in good health (CMV status not recorded). Some clones in this sample may be carry-over from other donors' samples. J is TRBJ2-1 and V is TRBV27; unclear D gene. CDR3 nucleotide sequence: TGTGCCAGCAGTTCTGACCACTACAATGAGCAGTTCTTC. It encodes CASSSDHYNEQFF.